The 26 T cell receptor beta chains given below trace back to one sample, sequenced in a study of blood T cell repertoires in COVID-19. Sequenced by immunoSEQ multiplex PCR; TCRdb stores in-frame clones only, minus some. The data show around 180,000 clones, with under 90% seen just once and roughly 7% held by the top ten. Sequencing was done on a sample of peripheral blood. The receptors were gathered from a human donor in a cohort sampled during active COVID-19.

The chain uses TRBV14 and TRBJ2-7, with 8 bases fitting TRBD2. CDR1 and CDR2 from the germline V gene are SGHDN and FVKESK. This CDR3 comprises 17 residues. Germline trimming cut 1 base from V and 0 bases from J; bases unmatched to any gene: 8. The CDR3 protein is CASSQGFGTSSSYEQYF. As DNA, the CDR3 is TGTGCCAGCAGCCAAGGTTTTGGGACTAGTTCCTCCTACGAGCAGTACTTC.

The chain combines TRBV5-6 with TRBJ2-7; the D gene is possibly TRBD1 (7 bases). With 3 bases removed from V and 5 bases from J, the gap between germline ends came to 15 bases. The CDR3 loop spans 14 amino acids. Germline assignment: CDR1 SGHDT and CDR2 YYEEEE. The CDR3 reads CASSSEGALHEQYF. The CDR3 region has the DNA TGTGCCAGCAGCTCGGAGGGGGCGCTACACGAGCAGTACTTC.

CDR3 sequence: CASSRREGNTEAFF. As DNA, the CDR3 is TGTGCCAGCAGCCGGAGAGAGGGGAACACTGAAGCTTTCTTT. V and J are TRBV6-5 and TRBJ1-1; no clear D. Trimming took 6 bases from V and 1 from J, leaving 12 bases between them. The CDR3 contains 14 residues. CDR1 and CDR2 (germline): MNHEY, SVGAGI.

V and J are TRBV13 and TRBJ2-7; TRBD2 matches at 7 bases. After removal of 5 bases from V and 12 bases from J, the junction contained 13 bases not matched to a gene. Per germline, CDR1 PRHDT and CDR2 FYEKMQ (reference sequence). This CDR3 has 13 amino acids. CDR3 loop: CASSRTRGEVGYF. CDR3 DNA sequence: TGTGCCAGCAGCCGTACCCGGGGGGAGGTGGGGTACTTC.

The genes are TRBV19 and TRBJ1-2; TRBD1 aligns across 7 bases. V lost 6 bases, J lost 0 bases, and 10 bases stayed unmatched. CDR3 size: 16 residues. The germline gives CDR1 LNHDA, CDR2 SQIVND (reference sequence). The CDR3 here is CASSSHRGSPNYGYTF. The CDR3 nucleotides read TGTGCCAGTAGCAGCCACAGGGGCTCCCCTAACTATGGCTACACCTTC.

The chain recombines TRBV6-5 with TRBJ2-1; D perhaps matches TRBD1 (7 bases). CDR1 MNHEY and CDR2 SVGAGI come from the germline V gene. V lost 5 bases, J lost 5 bases, and 13 bases lay in between. This CDR3 region has 14 residues. CDR3 in amino acids: CASSPQGGNNEQFF. For the CDR3, the DNA is TGTGCCAGCAGTCCTCAGGGGGGTAACAATGAGCAGTTCTTC.

The chain couples TRBV30 to TRBJ2-7; D call uncertain. CDR3 size: 15 residues. Germline lookup yields CDR1 GTSNPN and CDR2 SVGIG (reference sequence). Between the trimmed V and J ends, which lost 3 bases and 2 bases, there was a span of 17 bases. CDR3 protein: CAWSPPIVGTYEQYF. In DNA, the CDR3 is TGTGCCTGGAGCCCCCCCATTGTGGGCACCTACGAGCAGTACTTC.

This clone turned up a few times. The chain is built from TRBV2 and TRBJ2-5, with 8 bases that match TRBD2. The CDR3 runs 16 residues. The J segment lost 4 bases and the V segment lost 6 bases, leaving 13 bases of the junction unmatched. CDR1 and CDR2 (germline): SNHLY, FYNNEI. The CDR3 DNA reads TGTGCCAGCAGGGCCAGGGCGCGGGGGGCGGGAGAGACCCAGTACTTC. Translated: CASRARARGAGETQYF.

This sequence joins TRBV6-1 and TRBJ1-5; D is undetermined. Germline CDR1 reads MNHNS; CDR2 reads SASEGT. The CDR3 is 15 residues long. V was cut by 0 bases and J by 1 base, with 7 bases left in between. CDR3 loop: CASSEARRSNQPQHF. DNA of the CDR3: TGTGCCAGCAGTGAAGCGCGAAGAAGCAATCAGCCCCAGCATTTT.

The chain employs TRBV2 and TRBJ2-3; the D is unclear. Trimming stripped 7 bases from V and 6 bases from J, with 8 bases between. Germline assignment: CDR1 SNHLY and CDR2 FYNNEI. The CDR3 is 11 amino acids. The CDR3, as DNA: TGTGCCAGCACAGCGTGGGATACGCAGTATTTT. This codes for CASTAWDTQYF.

CDR3 nucleotides: TGTGCCAGCAGCTTTAATTGGGACCCCGCGGGGAGGGCCGTCTCTGGGGCCAACGTCCTGACTTTC. Translated, it gives CASSFNWDPAGRAVSGANVLTF. V and J are TRBV12-1 and TRBJ2-6; no DNA check was done on the table's D call, TRBD2. TRBV12-1 is described as a pseudogene. The CDR3 covers 22 residues.

The V gene is TRBV2, the J gene TRBJ1-1, with D unclear. Germline V lookup: CDR1 SNHLY, CDR2 FYNNEI. Trimming took off 6 bases at V and 0 bases at J, with 14 bases between the two ends. The CDR3 runs to 15 residues. DNA for the CDR3: TGTGCCAGCAGGGCCCTTTTGGAGCTGAACACTGAAGCTTTCTTT. Translation gives CASRALLELNTEAFF. The entire variable domain, with the rest obtained from reference TRBV2 and TRBJ1-1, is as follows: EPEVTQTPSHQVTQMGQEVILRCVPISNHLYFYWYRQILGQKVEFLVSFYNNEISEKSEIFDDQFSVERPDGSNFTLKIRSTKLEDSAMYFCASRALLELNTEAFFGQGTRLTVV.

This clone was counted a single time. This chain joins TRBV20-1 and TRBJ1-2, with D unclear. The CDR3 is 10 residues long. V shed 5 bases and J shed 8 bases, with 9 bases lying between them. CDR1 is DFQATT, CDR2 SNEGSKA, per germline (reference sequence). In DNA form, the CDR3 reads TGCAGTGCTGGTCCGGGGGGCTACACCTTC. This codes for CSAGPGGYTF.

The chain links TRBV5-6 to TRBJ2-5; D call uncertain. V dropped 2 bases and J dropped 6 bases, with 14 bases sitting between them. The CDR3 contains 14 residues. Germline assignment: CDR1 SGHDT and CDR2 YYEEEE. As DNA, the CDR3 is TGTGCCAGCAGCTTCGGGTCTCGCCTGAAGACCCAGTACTTC. Protein sequence: CASSFGSRLKTQYF.

This chain uses TRBV5-6 with TRBJ1-1; D not resolved. There are 14 residues in the CDR3. CDR1 SGHDT and CDR2 YYEEEE come from the germline V gene. V gave up 1 base and J gave up 1 base, with 8 bases separating them. CDR3 region: CASSLMGQNTEAFF. CDR3 DNA: TGTGCCAGCAGCTTGATGGGCCAGAACACTGAAGCTTTCTTT. The full variable domain, rest sourced from reference TRBV5-6 and TRBJ1-1, is DAGVTQSPTHLIKTRGQQVTLRCSPKSGHDTVSWYQQALGQGPQFIFQYYEEEERQRGNFPDRFSGHQFPNYSSELNVNALLLGDSALYLCASSLMGQNTEAFFGQGTRLTVV.

V usage is TRBV11-2 and J usage is TRBJ1-3; the match to TRBD1 covers 7 bases. CDR3 length: 15 residues. J gave up 10 bases and V 5 bases, and 14 bases lay outside the gene matches. Per the germline V gene, CDR1 is SGHAT and CDR2 is FQNNGV. The CDR3 protein is CASSPTGSGGSTIYF. CDR3 sequence (DNA): TGTGCCAGCAGCCCGACAGGGTCCGGGGGTTCTACCATATATTTT.

This chain joins TRBV10-2 and TRBJ2-5, with D uncertain. Germline-derived CDR1 and CDR2 are WSHSY and SAAADI. The V end was cut by 6 bases, the J end by 1 base, with 15 bases between. This CDR3 is built from 15 residues. The CDR3: CASSPSPRGQETQYF. The CDR3 DNA follows: TGCGCCAGCAGCCCTTCCCCCCGCGGCCAAGAGACCCAGTACTTC.

The chain uses TRBV2 and TRBJ1-2, with TRBD1 identical over 10 bases. The CDR3 runs 16 residues. With V trimmed by 9 bases and J by 2 bases, 12 bases remained unmatched. The germline CDR1 and CDR2 sequences are SNHLY and FYNNEI. CDR3 in DNA: TGTGCCAGTACTTCCTCGCCGGGACAGGGGAACTATGGCTACACCTTC. Translated: CASTSSPGQGNYGYTF.

This clone appeared once. V is TRBV7-6 and J is TRBJ2-3; 11 bases line up with TRBD2. The CDR3 length is 15 residues. V lost 5 bases to trimming and J lost 8 bases; unmatched junction nucleotides: 9. In germline, CDR1 is SGHVS, CDR2 FNYEAQ. This chain's CDR3 is CASSRLSGGAVTQYF. The CDR3 DNA sequence: TGTGCCAGCAGCCGCCTTAGCGGGGGGGCGGTTACGCAGTATTTT.

The V call is TRBV6-6, the J call TRBJ1-1; no reliable D call. V was pared by 6 bases and J by 4 bases, with 6 bases between. Germline V gene sequence: CDR1 MNHNY, CDR2 SVGAGI (reference sequence). CDR3 length equals 11 residues. The CDR3 coding sequence is TGTGCCAGCAGCCGGAGCACTGAAGCTTTCTTT. It yields the protein CASSRSTEAFF.

J is TRBJ2-1 and V is TRBV7-9; TRBD1 might be the D (5 bases). CDR1 and CDR2 (germline): SEHNR, FQNEAQ (reference sequence). The CDR3 runs to 14 residues. V gave up 4 bases and J gave up 1 base, with 8 bases separating them. The CDR3 sequence is CASSSRQSYNEQFF. The CDR3 nucleotides are TGTGCCAGCAGCTCCCGACAGTCCTACAATGAGCAGTTCTTC. Complete variable domain (other parts from reference TRBV7-9 and TRBJ2-1): DTGVSQNPRHKITKRGQNVTFRCDPISEHNRLYWYRQTLGQGPEFLTYFQNEAQLEKSRLLSDRFSAERPKGSFSTLEIQRTEQGDSAMYLCASSSRQSYNEQFFGPGTRLTVL.

The CDR3 sequence: CARSLFTGHLNTEAFF. Written as DNA, the CDR3 is TGTGCCAGAAGCTTGTTTACGGGACACCTGAACACTGAAGCTTTCTTT. The chain couples TRBV5-3 to TRBJ1-1; tentative D call: TRBD1 (6 bases). TRBV5-3 is placed among ORFs of uncertain function. V gave up 1 base and J gave up 0 bases, with 13 bases separating them. This CDR3 has 16 residues.

V and J are TRBV5-1 and TRBJ1-2; tentative D call: TRBD1 (6 bases). Trimming pared 0 bases from V and 7 bases from J, leaving 7 bases between. Germline-derived CDR1 and CDR2 are SGHRS and YFSETQ. The CDR3 extends over 12 amino acids. The CDR3 is CASSLGRGGYTF. CDR3 sequence (DNA): TGCGCCAGCAGCTTGGGCAGGGGTGGCTACACCTTC. Drawing the rest from reference TRBV5-1 and TRBJ1-2, the complete variable domain is KAGVTQTPRYLIKTRGQQVTLSCSPISGHRSVSWYQQTPGQGLQFLFEYFSETQRNKGNFPGRFSGRQFSNSRSEMNVSTLELGDSALYLCASSLGRGGYTFGSGTRLTVV.

This clone has just one count. The gene calls are TRBV5-1 and TRBJ2-4; TRBD1 agrees at 8 bases. Germline V gene lookup returns CDR1 SGHRS and CDR2 YFSETQ. The CDR3 is made up of 15 amino acids. Trimming took 4 bases from V and 4 from J; bases not matched to a gene: 7. In DNA form, the CDR3 reads TGCGCCAGCAGCCAGGGGGCTGGGGTAAAAAACATTCAGTACTTC. This codes for CASSQGAGVKNIQYF.

This clone came up once. The chain links TRBV29-1 to TRBJ2-7; D is possibly TRBD1 (6 bases). Trimming took 5 bases from V and 0 from J, leaving 17 bases between them. CDR3 length: 15 residues. Per the germline V gene, CDR1 is SQVTM and CDR2 is ANQGSEA. CDR3 protein: CSVTDVDRSSYEQYF. The CDR3 DNA is TGCAGCGTTACCGATGTCGACAGGAGCTCCTACGAGCAGTACTTC.

This clone was seen a handful of times. The V gene is TRBV19, the J gene TRBJ1-2; D uncertain. V was pared by 3 bases and J by 3 bases, with 11 bases between. In germline, CDR1 is LNHDA, CDR2 SQIVND (reference sequence). The CDR3 totals 14 residues. For the CDR3, the DNA is TGTGCCAGTAGTATGCGCTCCTTATACTATGGCTACACCTTC. Translating it yields CASSMRSLYYGYTF.